Following are 20 T cell receptor beta chains from one sample sequenced in a study of T-cell memory formation after mild COVID-19. TCRdb reprocessed the 5' RACE reads with MiXCR, giving one entry per CDR3 protein. Of under 110,000 distinct CDR3 sequences listed, 9.5% to 15% are singletons. Sequencing was done on a sample of PBMCs or a T cell subset sorted from them (not recorded which). These receptors all come from an adult woman who had mild COVID-19 (a few samples of this study predate the infection). Cell type and time point are not known.

V and J are TRBV7-6 and TRBJ2-1, with 9 nucleotides matching TRBD2. In germline, CDR1 is SGHVS, CDR2 FNYEAQ. J lost 5 bases, V lost 5 bases, and 7 bases had no gene match. The CDR3 spans 15 residues. The CDR3 DNA reads TGTGCCAGCAGCCCCATAGCGGGAGAGGACAATGAGCAGTTCTTC. The encoded protein is CASSPIAGEDNEQFF.

This clonotype was recorded a few times. J is TRBJ2-5 and V is TRBV7-6, with D hard to call. Germline V gene lookup returns CDR1 SGHVS and CDR2 FNYEAQ. Trimming cost V 5 bases and J 5 bases, with 12 bases left between them. CDR3 length: 13 amino acids. The chain's CDR3 is CASSEVAGETQYF. Here the CDR3 DNA reads TGTGCCAGCAGCGAGGTAGCCGGTGAGACCCAGTACTTC. Drawing the rest from reference TRBV7-6 and TRBJ2-5, the complete variable domain is GAGVSQSPRYKVTKRGQDVALRCDPISGHVSLYWYRQALGQGPEFLTYFNYEAQQDKSGLPNDRFSAERPEGSISTLTIQRTEQRDSAMYRCASSEVAGETQYFGPGTRLLVL.

The chain couples TRBV2 to TRBJ1-1; no reliable D call. Per germline, CDR1 SNHLY and CDR2 FYNNEI. CDR3 length: 16 amino acids. The V gene lost 3 bases and the J gene lost 1 base, with 15 bases spanning the gap. DNA for the CDR3: TGTGCCAGCAGTGATGACGATGAGGGTCGGAACACTGAAGCTTTCTTT. Translation: CASSDDDEGRNTEAFF.

This sequence joins TRBV7-3 and TRBJ1-1; possible D gene TRBD1, 6 bases. Trimming stripped 0 bases from V and 5 bases from J, with 13 bases between. The CDR3 extends over 15 amino acids. Per germline, CDR1 SGHTA and CDR2 FQGTGA. The CDR3: CASSLTGGRGTEAFF. The CDR3 nucleotides are TGTGCCAGCAGCTTAACCGGGGGCAGGGGTACTGAAGCTTTCTTT.

This clonotype occurred many times. The chain links TRBV7-3 to TRBJ2-1; the match to TRBD1 covers 10 bases. Trimming at V came to 4 bases and at J to 2 bases, leaving 11 bases not matched to a gene. The CDR3 covers 18 residues. Looked up from germline, CDR1 is SGHTA and CDR2 is FQGTGA. CDR3 DNA: TGTGCCAGCAGCTCCCGCCTTACCGGGACAGGGGCCTACAATGAGCAGTTCTTC. This gives the protein CASSSRLTGTGAYNEQFF.

This rearrangement joins TRBV7-9 to TRBJ1-2; 8 bases fit TRBD1. The CDR3 covers 16 residues. The junction had 6 bases not matched to a gene; V was cut back by 2 bases and J by 1 base. Germline V gene data show CDR1 as SEHNR and CDR2 as FQNEAQ (reference sequence). The CDR3 region is CASSLIPQGVNYGYTF. The CDR3 coding sequence is TGTGCCAGCAGCTTAATCCCACAGGGGGTTAACTATGGCTACACCTTC.

V and J are TRBV7-9 and TRBJ2-3; no clear D. The CDR3 is 13 amino acids. Trimming left V 4 bases short and J 2 bases short, with 7 bases between. Germline-derived CDR1 and CDR2 are SEHNR and FQNEAQ (reference sequence). CDR3 bases: TGTGCCAGCAGCTCACCTTACACAGATACGCAGTATTTT. Its protein product is CASSSPYTDTQYF.

This clonotype has ten or more counts. This chain uses TRBV24-1 with TRBJ2-1, with 13 bases lining up with TRBD2. This CDR3 is built from 19 residues. The germline gives CDR1 KGHDR, CDR2 SFDVKD. After removal of 3 bases from V and 8 bases from J, the junction contained 15 bases not matched to a gene. CDR3 residues: CATSDPGLAGKSGGDEQFF. The CDR3 DNA is TGTGCCACCAGTGATCCGGGACTAGCGGGGAAATCTGGCGGGGATGAGCAGTTCTTC.

This clonotype was seen a handful of times. The V gene is TRBV15, the J gene TRBJ2-3, with 13 bases that match TRBD2. CDR3 length: 16 residues. The J segment lost 4 bases and the V segment lost 4 bases, leaving 5 bases of the junction unmatched. In germline, CDR1 is LNHNV, CDR2 YYDKDF (reference sequence). The CDR3 loop reads CATSTVLAGGPDTQYF. DNA for the CDR3: TGTGCCACCAGCACAGTACTAGCGGGAGGGCCAGATACGCAGTATTTT. The complete variable domain, with remaining parts taken from reference TRBV15 and TRBJ2-3, reads DAMVIQNPRYQVTQFGKPVTLSCSQTLNHNVMYWYQQKSSQAPKLLFHYYDKDFNNEADTPDNFQSRRPNTSFCFLDIRSPGLGDTAMYLCATSTVLAGGPDTQYFGPGTRLTVL.

This clonotype occurred a few times. The V and J genes are TRBV13 and TRBJ1-1; 8 nucleotides line up with TRBD1. V lost 7 bases, J lost 1 base, and 8 bases stayed unmatched. There are 15 residues in the CDR3. Germline assignment: CDR1 PRHDT and CDR2 FYEKMQ (reference sequence). Here the CDR3 reads CASTGQGRKNTEAFF. The CDR3 DNA reads TGTGCCAGCACAGGACAGGGACGGAAGAACACTGAAGCTTTCTTT.

This clonotype appeared a few times. The chain carries TRBV5-6 and TRBJ1-2; D ambiguous. V was cut by 4 bases and J by 0 bases, with 13 bases left in between. Germline values: CDR1 SGHDT, CDR2 YYEEEE. CDR3 length: 15 residues. The CDR3 region is CASSPEGSANYGYTF. CDR3 sequence (DNA): TGTGCCAGCAGCCCCGAGGGCAGTGCTAACTATGGCTACACCTTC.

The chain uses TRBV6-1 and TRBJ1-2, with D perhaps matching TRBD1 (6 bases). V dropped 5 bases and J dropped 6 bases, with 34 bases sitting between them. CDR1 and CDR2 from the germline V gene are MNHNS and SASEGT. The CDR3 spans 20 residues. The CDR3 DNA sequence: TGTGCCAGCAGTCCCACCCGGCCTTTACAGGGAAGGTTACCACAAAATGGCTACACCTTC. Translating gives CASSPTRPLQGRLPQNGYTF.

This clonotype turned up a few times. The rearrangement uses TRBV5-1 and TRBJ2-3, with 16 nucleotides matching TRBD2. The CDR3 loop spans 20 amino acids. The V gene's germline CDR1 is SGHRS and CDR2 YFSETQ. With 2 bases clipped from V and 4 bases from J, the junction kept 13 bases outside the gene matches. This CDR3 reads CASSLQGLAGGPRVSDTQYF. DNA of the CDR3: TGCGCCAGCAGCTTACAGGGACTAGCGGGAGGGCCGCGAGTGTCAGATACGCAGTATTTT.

The table lists this clonotype with a few counts. The V and J genes are TRBV12-3 or TRBV12-4 and TRBJ2-2, with D possibly matching TRBD2 (6 bases). Trimming left V 5 bases short and J 1 base short, with 11 bases between. The CDR3 sequence is 15 residues long. The CDR3 DNA follows: TGTGCCAGCAGTGGAGTGGGGGGGAACACCGGGGAGCTGTTTTTT. Translation: CASSGVGGNTGELFF.

The chain has TRBV27 and TRBJ2-4, with D maybe TRBD2 (5 bases). The CDR3 totals 17 residues. V lost 2 bases and J 7 bases, leaving 21 bases between the germline ends. From germline, CDR1 is MNHEY and CDR2 SMNVEV (reference sequence). CDR3 in amino acids: CASSLGPAFELGNIQYF. CDR3 coding DNA: TGTGCCAGCAGTTTAGGTCCAGCCTTCGAACTAGGGAACATTCAGTACTTC.

This chain connects TRBV15 to TRBJ2-1; 9 bases are a match to TRBD1. This CDR3 is built from 14 residues. The V and J ends lost 3 bases and 8 bases, in that order; junction bases with no gene match: 5. From germline, CDR1 is LNHNV and CDR2 YYDKDF (reference sequence). The CDR3 region has the DNA TGTGCCACCAGCAGGGGACAGGGAGGCGATGAGCAGTTCTTC. It translates to CATSRGQGGDEQFF.

This clonotype was found many times. The genes are TRBV4-3 and TRBJ2-1; D possibly corresponds to TRBD2 (6 bases). The V and J ends lost 0 bases and 12 bases respectively, with 18 bases between them. Germline CDR1 reads LGHNA; CDR2 reads YSLEER. CDR3 size: 15 residues. CDR3 protein: CASSQDRGTFSGQFF. The CDR3 DNA reads TGCGCCAGCAGCCAAGATCGCGGGACTTTTTCAGGGCAGTTCTTC.

This clonotype was observed a handful of times. The rearrangement uses TRBV5-5 and TRBJ1-5; D is perhaps TRBD1 (6 bases). The ends were cut back, 0 bases at V and 10 bases at J, with 14 bases in the middle. CDR3 length equals 14 residues. Germline V lookup: CDR1 SGHKS, CDR2 YYEKEE (reference sequence). CDR3 residues: CASSLGGGPAPQHF. CDR3 nucleotides: TGTGCCAGCAGCTTGGGTGGGGGCCCAGCTCCCCAGCATTTT.

The chain joins TRBV29-1 to TRBJ2-7; 9 positions match TRBD1. The length of the CDR3 is 15 residues. Trimming took 4 bases from V and 2 from J; bases not matched to a gene: 9. Germline CDR1 and CDR2: SQVTM and ANQGSEA. The CDR3 DNA sequence: TGCAGCGTTGCGGACCCACGGACAGGGGCCTACGAGCAGTACTTC. Amino acids: CSVADPRTGAYEQYF.

In its sample, this clonotype was seen a few times. This chain joins TRBV29-1 and TRBJ2-5; 11 positions match TRBD2. Per the germline V gene, CDR1 is SQVTM and CDR2 is ANQGSEA. Trimming at V came to 6 bases and at J to 4 bases, leaving 16 bases not matched to a gene. This CDR3 comprises 17 residues. CDR3 sequence reads: CSVFLAGGTVGGETQYF. As DNA, the CDR3 is TGCAGCGTCTTCCTAGCGGGAGGTACGGTAGGAGGAGAGACCCAGTACTTC.